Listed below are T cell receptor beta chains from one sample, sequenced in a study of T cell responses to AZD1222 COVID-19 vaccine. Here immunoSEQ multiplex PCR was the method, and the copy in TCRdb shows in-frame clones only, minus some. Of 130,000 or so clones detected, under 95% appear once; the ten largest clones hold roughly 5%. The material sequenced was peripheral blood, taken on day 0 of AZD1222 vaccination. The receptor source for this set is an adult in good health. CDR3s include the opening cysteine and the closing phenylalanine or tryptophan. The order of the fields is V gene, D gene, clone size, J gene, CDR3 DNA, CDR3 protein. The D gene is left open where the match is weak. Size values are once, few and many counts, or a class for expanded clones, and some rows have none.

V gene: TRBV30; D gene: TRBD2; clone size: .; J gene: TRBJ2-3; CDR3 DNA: TGTGCCTTTCGCACTAGCGGGGGGATCACAGATACGCAGTATTTT; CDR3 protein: CAFRTSGGITDTQYF
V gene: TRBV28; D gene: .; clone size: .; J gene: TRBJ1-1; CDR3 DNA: TGTGCCAGCAGTTCATCCCCAGCGGGAGGGGAAGCTTTCTTT; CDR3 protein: CASSSSPAGGEAFF
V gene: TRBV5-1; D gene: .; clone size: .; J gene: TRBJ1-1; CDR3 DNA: TGCGCCAGCAGCTCAAGGGGAGGGGCCACTGAAGCTTTCTTT; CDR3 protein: CASSSRGGATEAFF
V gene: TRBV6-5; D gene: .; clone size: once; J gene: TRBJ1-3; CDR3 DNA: TGTGCCAGCAGGGACAGACTTGCGGGAAACACCATATATTTT; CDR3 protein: CASRDRLAGNTIYF
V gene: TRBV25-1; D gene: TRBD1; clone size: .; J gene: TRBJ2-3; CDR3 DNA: TGTGCCAGCAGGGGATTTGGGACAGGGACAGATACGCAGTATTTT; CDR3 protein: CASRGFGTGTDTQYF
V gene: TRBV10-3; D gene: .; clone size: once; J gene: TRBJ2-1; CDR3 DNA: TGTGCCATCAGGCATCCCGGGGCTAGAGAATCCTACAATGAGCAGTTCTTC; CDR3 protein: CAIRHPGARESYNEQFF
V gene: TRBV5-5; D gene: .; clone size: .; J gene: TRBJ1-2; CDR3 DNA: TGTGCCAGCAGCTCCCTCGGGGATTTCGTAGCGGGCTACACCTTC; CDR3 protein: CASSSLGDFVAGYTF
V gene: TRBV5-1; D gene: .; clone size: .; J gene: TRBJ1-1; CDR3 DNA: TGCGCCAGCAGCTCGCAGGGTTTAGGGGACACTGAAGCTTTCTTT; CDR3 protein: CASSSQGLGDTEAFF
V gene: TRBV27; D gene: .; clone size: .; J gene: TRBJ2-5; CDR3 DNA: TGTGCCAGCAGTTTATCTCCCTCAGTTCAAGAGACCCAGTACTTC; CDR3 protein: CASSLSPSVQETQYF
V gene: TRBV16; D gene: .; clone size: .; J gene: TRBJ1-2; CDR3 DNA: TGTGCCAGCAGCCAAAAAGGCAGACAGGAGGGCTACACCTTC; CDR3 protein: CASSQKGRQEGYTF
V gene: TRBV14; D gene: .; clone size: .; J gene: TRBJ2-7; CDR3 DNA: TGTGCCAGCAGCTTCTTCGGGGCCGAGTACGAGCAGTACTTC; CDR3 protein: CASSFFGAEYEQYF
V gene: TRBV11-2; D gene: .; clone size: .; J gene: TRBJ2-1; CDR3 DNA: TGTGCCAGCAGCTTAGTTGGCGGGGCGTCCAATGAGCAGTTCTTC; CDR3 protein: CASSLVGGASNEQFF
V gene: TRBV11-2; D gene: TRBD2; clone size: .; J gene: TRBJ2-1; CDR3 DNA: TGTGCCAGCAGCATTGCCCCTAGCGGGAGGGCCGCTGAGCAGTTCTTC; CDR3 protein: CASSIAPSGRAAEQFF
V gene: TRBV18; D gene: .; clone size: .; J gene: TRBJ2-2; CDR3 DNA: TGTGCCAGCTCACCAGGGTCTAACGCGAACACCGGGGAGCTGTTTTTT; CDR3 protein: CASSPGSNANTGELFF
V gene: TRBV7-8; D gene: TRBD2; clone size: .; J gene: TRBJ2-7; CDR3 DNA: TGTGCCAGCAGGCTCGGGACTAGAAACGAGCAGTACTTC; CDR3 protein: CASRLGTRNEQYF
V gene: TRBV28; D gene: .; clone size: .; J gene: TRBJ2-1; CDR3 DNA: TGTGCCAGCAGTTTATCGACCATGCAGTTCTTC; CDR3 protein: CASSLSTMQFF
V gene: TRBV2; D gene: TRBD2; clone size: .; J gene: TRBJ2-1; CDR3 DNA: TGTGCCAGCGGAGCGGGAAGATCCTACAATGAGCAGTTCTTC; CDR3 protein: CASGAGRSYNEQFF
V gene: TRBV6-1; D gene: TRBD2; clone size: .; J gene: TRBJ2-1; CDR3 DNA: TGTGCCAGCAGTGAAGCTGAGACTAGCGGGGACCTAAGAGAGCAGTTCTTC; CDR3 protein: CASSEAETSGDLREQFF
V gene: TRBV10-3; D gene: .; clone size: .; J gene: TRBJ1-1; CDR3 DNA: TGTGCCATCAGTGTACAGGAGACGGGGATCTCTGAAGCTTTCTTT; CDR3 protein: CAISVQETGISEAFF
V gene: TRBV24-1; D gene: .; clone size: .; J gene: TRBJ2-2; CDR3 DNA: TGTGCCACCAGGAAAGGGGGGGGCACCGGGGAGCTGTTTTTT; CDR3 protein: CATRKGGGTGELFF
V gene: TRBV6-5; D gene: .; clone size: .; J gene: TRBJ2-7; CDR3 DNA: TGTGCCAGCAGTTACTCCCACGAGCAGTACTTC; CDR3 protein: CASSYSHEQYF
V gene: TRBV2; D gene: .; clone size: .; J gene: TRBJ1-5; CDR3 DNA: TGTGCCAGCACCGGGACACGTAATCAGCCCCAGCATTTT; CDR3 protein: CASTGTRNQPQHF
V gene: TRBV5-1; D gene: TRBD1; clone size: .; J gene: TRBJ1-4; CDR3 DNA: TGCGCCAGCAGCCTGGACAGGCTGAATGAAAAACTGTTTTTT; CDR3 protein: CASSLDRLNEKLFF
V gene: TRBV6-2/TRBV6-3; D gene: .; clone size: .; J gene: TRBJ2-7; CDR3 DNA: TGTGCCAGCAGTTACCCCCTAATCCAGTACAGCGGCGAGCAGTACTTC; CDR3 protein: CASSYPLIQYSGEQYF
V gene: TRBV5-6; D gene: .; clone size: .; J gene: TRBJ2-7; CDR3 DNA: TGTGCCAGCACCTGGTCGGGGACCTACGAGCAGTACTTC; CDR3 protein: CASTWSGTYEQYF
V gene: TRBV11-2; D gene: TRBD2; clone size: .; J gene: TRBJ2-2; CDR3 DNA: TGTGCCAGCAGCCCCACTTCGGGACTAGCGCCCGGGGAGCTGTTTTTT; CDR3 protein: CASSPTSGLAPGELFF
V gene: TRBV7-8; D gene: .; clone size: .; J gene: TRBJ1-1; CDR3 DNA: TGTGCCAGCAGCTTAGCGCCGCCAGGCGGAAGCACTGAAGCTTTCTTT; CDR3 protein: CASSLAPPGGSTEAFF
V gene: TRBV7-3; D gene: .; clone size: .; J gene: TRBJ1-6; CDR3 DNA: TGTGCCAGCAGCTTGTTCGGGGACGGGGGTTCACCCCTCCACTTT; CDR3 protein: CASSLFGDGGSPLHF
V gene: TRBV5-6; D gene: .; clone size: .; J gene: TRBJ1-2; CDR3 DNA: TGTGCCAGCAGCTTGAGTCGGGGAACTAACTATGGCTACACCTTC; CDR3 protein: CASSLSRGTNYGYTF
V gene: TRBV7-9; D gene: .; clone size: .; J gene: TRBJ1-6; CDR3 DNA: TGTGCCAGCAGCCTGTTAAGCTCCTATAATTCACCCCTCCACTTT; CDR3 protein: CASSLLSSYNSPLHF
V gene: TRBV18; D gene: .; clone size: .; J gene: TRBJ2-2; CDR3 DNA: TGTGCCAGCTCACCAGTGGAGACCGGGGAGCTGTTTTTT; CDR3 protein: CASSPVETGELFF
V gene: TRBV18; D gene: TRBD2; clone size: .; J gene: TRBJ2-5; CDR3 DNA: TGTGCCAGCTCACATCTCTTCGAAGGCGGGAGAGGGGAGACCCAGTACTTC; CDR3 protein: CASSHLFEGGRGETQYF
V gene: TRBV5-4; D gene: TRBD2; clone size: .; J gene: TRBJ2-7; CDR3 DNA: TGTGCCGCGAGTACGGGGGAGGGTCCCTACGAGCAGTACTTC; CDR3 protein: CAASTGEGPYEQYF
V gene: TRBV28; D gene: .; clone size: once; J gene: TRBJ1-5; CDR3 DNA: TGTGCCAGCAGGGAGGGCGGTAGCAATCAGCCCCAGCATTTT; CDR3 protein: CASREGGSNQPQHF
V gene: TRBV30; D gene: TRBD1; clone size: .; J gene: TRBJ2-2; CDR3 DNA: TGTGCCTTCCCGGGACAGGGAGGGGGGGAGCTGTTTTTT; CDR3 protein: CAFPGQGGGELFF